Following are 24 T cell receptor beta chains from one sample sequenced in a study of T cell repertoires in cytomegalovirus infection. TCRdb re-called the reads with MiXCR, one entry per CDR3 protein. The data contain about 100,000 distinct CDR3 sequences, under 25% of them singletons. The sample comprised CD8+ T cells from PBMCs. Receptors originate from a human donor in good health (CMV status not recorded). Some clones in this sample may be carry-over from other donors' samples.

This chain links TRBV12-3 or TRBV12-4 with TRBJ1-1; D remains unclear. V dropped 8 bases and J dropped 11 bases, with 15 bases sitting between them. The CDR3 sequence is 11 residues long. In nucleotides, the CDR3 is TGTGCCAGCGCGGGCCCTGACTGGGCTTTCTTT. Translation: CASAGPDWAFF.

This clonotype was detected many times. The V call is TRBV11-2, the J call TRBJ2-1, with 8 positions matching TRBD1. The CDR3 extends over 17 amino acids. Germline V gene data show CDR1 as SGHAT and CDR2 as FQNNGV. Unmatched junction bases numbered 9, after V lost 5 bases and J lost 0 bases. This chain's CDR3 is CASSRYRGMSSYNEQFF. CDR3 nucleotides: TGTGCCAGCAGCCGTTACAGGGGGATGAGCTCCTACAATGAGCAGTTCTTC.

The chain is built from TRBV4-1 and TRBJ2-3; 10 nucleotides line up with TRBD2. Germline trimming cut 0 bases from V and 2 bases from J; bases unmatched to any gene: 5. The CDR3 is 17 residues long. CDR1 MGHRA and CDR2 YSYEKL come from the germline V gene. The CDR3 DNA sequence: TGCGCCAGCAGCCAAGAGCCGACTAGCGGGTACACAGATACGCAGTATTTT. Translated: CASSQEPTSGYTDTQYF.

This clonotype is a singleton in its sample. V and J are TRBV10-3 and TRBJ1-5, with D maybe TRBD1 (5 bases). CDR1 ENHRY and CDR2 SYGVKD come from the germline V gene. This CDR3 is built from 13 residues. V was shortened by 0 bases and J by 7 bases, with 7 bases between the two germline ends. This CDR3 reads CAISESGDQPQHF. In DNA form, the CDR3 reads TGTGCCATCAGTGAGTCCGGGGACCAGCCCCAGCATTTT.

This clonotype was counted only a few times. The J gene is TRBJ2-7, the V gene TRBV20-1; 9 bases agree with TRBD1. The CDR3 length is 15 residues. J gave up 5 bases and V 0 bases, and 8 bases lay outside the gene matches. Per the germline V gene, CDR1 is DFQATT and CDR2 is SNEGSKA (reference sequence). This chain's CDR3 is CSARDRTGDPHEQYF. CDR3 sequence (DNA): TGCAGTGCTAGAGATCGGACAGGGGACCCCCACGAGCAGTACTTC.

This chain uses TRBV7-8 with TRBJ1-1, with 9 positions matching TRBD1. Trimming removed 5 bases from V and 1 base from J; junction bases left unmatched: 5. There are 15 residues in the CDR3. Germline CDR1 reads SGHVS; CDR2 reads FQNEAQ. The CDR3 DNA is TGTGCCAGCAGCCTACCGGGACAGGGGAACACTGAAGCTTTCTTT. Encoded protein: CASSLPGQGNTEAFF. The variable domain in full, with the rest retrieved from reference TRBV7-8 and TRBJ1-1, is GAGVSQSPRYKVAKRGQDVALRCDPISGHVSLFWYQQALGQGPEFLTYFQNEAQLDKSGLPSDRFFAERPEGSVSTLKIQRTQQEDSAVYLCASSLPGQGNTEAFFGQGTRLTVV.

This clonotype occurred a few times. The V and J genes are TRBV12-3 or TRBV12-4 and TRBJ1-6; no reliable D call. V gave up 4 bases and J gave up 11 bases, with 12 bases separating them. This CDR3 is 13 amino acids long. CDR3 sequence: CASSYIGEAPLHF. CDR3 nucleotides: TGTGCCAGCAGTTATATCGGGGAAGCACCCCTCCACTTT.

This clonotype was found a few times. The chain uses TRBV11-2 and TRBJ1-4, with D hard to call. Germline V gene data show CDR1 as SGHAT and CDR2 as FQNNGV. CDR3 length equals 17 residues. The ends were cut back, 0 bases at V and 0 bases at J, with 11 bases in the middle. Here the CDR3 DNA reads TGTGCCAGCAGCTTAGAAGGAGGTTCTGCAACTAATGAAAAACTGTTTTTT. It codes for CASSLEGGSATNEKLFF.

The CDR3 region is CASSPTTEMNTEAFF. For the CDR3, the DNA is TGTGCCAGCAGCCCGACGACAGAAATGAACACTGAAGCTTTCTTT. The rearrangement joins TRBV7-9 to TRBJ1-1; D may be TRBD1 (5 bases). The V end lost 5 bases, the J end lost 0 bases, and 13 bases lay between the germline ends. The CDR3 is 15 residues long. Per germline, CDR1 SEHNR and CDR2 FQNEAQ (reference sequence).

V gene TRBV27 combines with J gene TRBJ1-2; 7 bases match TRBD1. Trimming removed 2 bases from V and 3 bases from J; junction bases left unmatched: 6. The CDR3 is 15 amino acids. Per germline, CDR1 MNHEY and CDR2 SMNVEV (reference sequence). The CDR3 DNA follows: TGTGCCAGCAGTTTAGACCCTACAGGGGACTATGGCTACACCTTC. As protein: CASSLDPTGDYGYTF.

The chain couples TRBV6-1 to TRBJ2-7; TRBD2 matches 7 bases. CDR1 is MNHNS, CDR2 SASEGT, per germline. There are 15 residues in the CDR3. V lost 3 bases to trimming and J lost 2 bases; unmatched junction nucleotides: 7. DNA of the CDR3: TGTGCCAGCAGTGAGGAGCGGGGTCTTCCCTACGAGCAGTACTTC. It encodes CASSEERGLPYEQYF.

The chain uses TRBV5-1 and TRBJ2-2, with a weak D call TRBD1 (5 bases). The CDR3 has 14 residues. V lost 2 bases to trimming and J lost 4 bases, with 9 bases between them. The germline V gene has CDR1 SGHRS and CDR2 YFSETQ. The CDR3 spells CASSFGHPTGELFF. The DNA of the CDR3 is TGCGCCAGCAGCTTTGGACACCCCACCGGGGAGCTGTTTTTT.

CDR3 nucleotides: TGTGCCACCAGCAGAACCTCTTGGGGGGGAGAGACCCAGTACTTC. Its translation: CATSRTSWGGETQYF. The chain is built from TRBV15 and TRBJ2-5, with TRBD2 matching over 7 bases. CDR1 is LNHNV, CDR2 YYDKDF, per germline (reference sequence). The CDR3 totals 15 residues. J gave up 4 bases and V 2 bases, and 7 bases lay outside the gene matches.

V gene TRBV19 combines with J gene TRBJ2-7, with D unclear. V lost 1 base and J lost 0, with 7 bases in between. This CDR3 is 14 amino acids long. Germline CDR1 is LNHDA and CDR2 is SQIVND (reference sequence). The CDR3 loop reads CASSIGAVSYEQYF. CDR3 bases: TGTGCCAGTAGTATAGGGGCAGTCTCCTACGAGCAGTACTTC.

This clonotype was observed a few times. CDR3 in amino acids: CASSYDGRAEHEQFF. In DNA, the CDR3 is TGTGCCAGCAGTTACGACGGGAGGGCCGAACATGAGCAGTTCTTC. V usage is TRBV6-2 or TRBV6-3 and J usage is TRBJ2-1, with TRBD2 matching over 8 bases. The germline gives CDR1 MNHEY, CDR2 SVGEGT. After removal of 2 bases from V and 8 bases from J, the junction contained 8 bases not matched to a gene. The length of the CDR3 is 15 residues.

The rearrangement joins TRBV7-4 to TRBJ2-3; perhaps TRBD2 as D (5 bases). CDR1 is SGHVT, CDR2 SQSDAQ, per germline. Trimming pared 8 bases from V and 0 bases from J, leaving 15 bases between. This CDR3 is 15 amino acids long. CDR3 loop: CASALPGMSTDTQYF. The DNA for the CDR3 is TGTGCCAGCGCTCTACCCGGGATGAGCACAGATACGCAGTATTTT.

This clonotype was seen a handful of times. This chain joins TRBV7-2 and TRBJ1-2; TRBD1 aligns across 7 bases. The CDR3 spans 12 residues. Germline V lookup: CDR1 SGHTA, CDR2 FQGNSA. V was pared by 9 bases and J by 6 bases, with 7 bases of the junction left unmatched. The CDR3 sequence: CARRDRVHGYTF. For the CDR3, the DNA is TGTGCCAGAAGAGACAGGGTGCATGGCTACACCTTC.

In its sample, this clonotype was seen many times. This rearrangement joins TRBV6-6 to TRBJ2-3; D gene unclear. V shed 0 bases and J shed 3 bases, with 4 bases lying between them. The germline V gene encodes CDR1 MNHNY and CDR2 SVGAGI (reference sequence). The CDR3 has 13 residues. This CDR3 is CASSYSKTDTQYF. Written as DNA, the CDR3 is TGTGCCAGCAGTTACTCGAAAACAGATACGCAGTATTTT.

This chain joins TRBV7-3 and TRBJ2-1, with D possibly being TRBD1 or TRBD2 (5 bases each). Trimming pared 4 bases from V and 6 bases from J, leaving 13 bases between. Germline lookup yields CDR1 SGHTA and CDR2 FQGTGA. CDR3 size: 14 residues. Here the CDR3 reads CASSSSEGLNEQFF. CDR3 DNA sequence: TGTGCCAGCAGCTCGAGTGAGGGGCTCAATGAGCAGTTCTTC.

This clonotype was seen more than once but under ten times. The chain joins TRBV10-3 to TRBJ2-1; no clear D. V lost 0 bases, J lost 5 bases, and 11 bases lay in between. Germline V gene data show CDR1 as ENHRY and CDR2 as SYGVKD. The CDR3 is 15 amino acids. Here the CDR3 DNA reads TGTGCCATCAGTGAGTCGAGGTACACCGACAATGAGCAGTTCTTC. Residues: CAISESRYTDNEQFF.

This chain joins TRBV12-3 or TRBV12-4 and TRBJ2-5, with 9 bases that match TRBD1. The ends lost 6 bases at V and 5 bases at J; junction bases unmatched: 10. The CDR3 runs 15 residues. CDR3 residues: CASRASQGARETQYF. For the CDR3, the DNA is TGTGCCAGCAGAGCCTCACAGGGGGCGCGGGAGACCCAGTACTTC.

This chain uses TRBV29-1 with TRBJ1-2; D not resolved. CDR1 SQVTM and CDR2 ANQGSEA come from the germline V gene. This CDR3 has 14 amino acids. V was clipped by 4 bases and J by 0 bases, with 12 bases between them. The chain's CDR3 is CSVAIRGANYGYTF. The DNA of the CDR3 is TGCAGCGTTGCAATCCGAGGAGCTAACTATGGCTACACCTTC.

To note about this clonotype: This may be a read error: a much more frequent sequence differs by one nucleotide. The V call is TRBV7-9, the J call TRBJ1-1; D uncertain. Per the germline V gene, CDR1 is SEHNR and CDR2 is FQNEAQ (reference sequence). The length of the CDR3 is 13 residues. In nucleotides, the CDR3 is TGTACCAGCAGCTTAGGAACGAACACTGAAGCTTTCTTT. Amino acid sequence: CTSSLGTNTEAFF. Together with reference TRBV7-9 and TRBJ1-1, the CDR3 gives the full variable domain: DTGVSQNPRHKITKRGQNVTFRCDPISEHNRLYWYRQTLGQGPEFLTYFQNEAQLEKSRLLSDRFSAERPKGSFSTLEIQRTEQGDSAMYLCTSSLGTNTEAFFGQGTRLTVV.

This clonotype was found many times. This chain connects TRBV7-8 to TRBJ2-2; 7 nucleotides align to TRBD2. Germline CDR1 reads SGHVS; CDR2 reads FQNEAQ. V shed 5 bases, J shed 6 bases, and the junction held 12 bases outside the gene matches. This CDR3 is built from 16 residues. The DNA for the CDR3 is TGTGCCAGCAGCCCACTCACCGGGAGGCCCGCCGGGGAGCTGTTTTTT. Translating it yields CASSPLTGRPAGELFF.